The 29 T cell receptor beta chains presented below share a single source sample, sequenced in a study of blood T cell repertoires in COVID-19. Assay used: immunoSEQ multiplex PCR; TCRdb lists only in-frame clones, some missing. The sample carries over 50,000 clones, about 87% recorded once. Sequencing used peripheral blood. The receptors stem from a human donor in a cohort sampled during active COVID-19.

The chain couples TRBV19 to TRBJ1-1; no firm D call. Trimming took off 5 bases at V and 7 bases at J, with 8 bases between the two ends. The CDR3 runs 11 residues. Per the germline V gene, CDR1 is LNHDA and CDR2 is SQIVND (reference sequence). This CDR3 reads CASSPGVEAFF. For the CDR3, the DNA is TGTGCCAGTAGTCCCGGGGTTGAAGCTTTCTTT.

J is TRBJ1-1 and V is TRBV7-9, with 8 bases that match TRBD1. Germline CDR1 and CDR2: SEHNR and FQNEAQ (reference sequence). The V and J ends lost 3 bases and 5 bases, in that order; junction bases with no gene match: 11. The CDR3 extends over 16 amino acids. The CDR3 DNA reads as TGTGCCAGCAGCTTGTCAGGGGGCCTCGAGGTGACTGAAGCTTTCTTT. The encoded protein is CASSLSGGLEVTEAFF.

This chain uses TRBV14 with TRBJ2-7; D perhaps matches TRBD2 (5 bases). The CDR3 spans 19 residues. V gave up 0 bases and J gave up 4 bases, with 25 bases separating them. Germline V gene sequence: CDR1 SGHDN, CDR2 FVKESK. In DNA form, the CDR3 reads TGTGCCAGCAGCCAAGATCTGCTAGGCCGACGGACTCGTGGGTACGAGCAGTACTTC. Its protein product is CASSQDLLGRRTRGYEQYF.

The V call is TRBV5-1, the J call TRBJ2-1; the match to TRBD2 covers 7 bases. Trimming cost V 4 bases and J 7 bases; bases outside gene matches: 11. Germline assignment: CDR1 SGHRS and CDR2 YFSETQ. The CDR3 covers 15 residues. The CDR3 nucleotides are TGCGCCAGCAGCCCTATCGGACTAGGCTCGAATGAGCAGTTCTTC. It encodes CASSPIGLGSNEQFF.

The rearrangement joins TRBV6-2 or TRBV6-3 to TRBJ1-5; 11 bases align to TRBD1. CDR1 is MNHEY and CDR2 is SVGEGT in the germline V gene. V was pared by 2 bases and J by 3 bases, with 6 bases of the junction left unmatched. The CDR3 has 17 residues. CDR3 in amino acids: CASSYEGQGGDNQPQHF. The CDR3 DNA reads as TGTGCCAGCAGTTACGAGGGACAGGGGGGAGACAATCAGCCCCAGCATTTT.

The chain carries TRBV2 and TRBJ2-2; TRBD2 matches at 9 bases. Germline CDR1 is SNHLY and CDR2 is FYNNEI. CDR3 size: 16 residues. With 6 bases clipped from V and 4 bases from J, the junction kept 9 bases outside the gene matches. CDR3 sequence (DNA): TGTGCCAGCAGCGGAAATAGCGGGAGAACCACCGGGGAGCTGTTTTTT. Protein sequence: CASSGNSGRTTGELFF. Filled out from reference TRBV2 and TRBJ2-2, the complete variable domain reads EPEVTQTPSHQVTQMGQEVILRCVPISNHLYFYWYRQILGQKVEFLVSFYNNEISEKSEIFDDQFSVERPDGSNFTLKIRSTKLEDSAMYFCASSGNSGRTTGELFFGEGSRLTVL.

This chain connects TRBV18 to TRBJ1-1; 7 nucleotides align to TRBD1. The V gene's germline CDR1 is KGHSH and CDR2 LQKENI. This CDR3 contains 13 residues. With V trimmed by 5 bases and J by 2 bases, 2 bases remained unmatched. In DNA, the CDR3 is TGTGCCAGCTCAGGACAGGAAAACACTGAAGCTTTCTTT. Its translation is CASSGQENTEAFF.

The chain carries TRBV5-6 and TRBJ1-6; D gene unclear. The CDR3 is made up of 15 amino acids. Germline V lookup: CDR1 SGHDT, CDR2 YYEEEE. V was trimmed by 2 bases and J by 8 bases, leaving 14 bases between them. The DNA of the CDR3 is TGTGCCAGCAGCTTACGGACTTTGAGGGATTCACCCCTCCACTTT. Its translation: CASSLRTLRDSPLHF.

The chain carries TRBV5-1 and TRBJ2-1, with a possible D match to TRBD2 (6 bases). Trimming left V 5 bases short and J 9 bases short, with 9 bases between. Germline V gene sequence: CDR1 SGHRS, CDR2 YFSETQ. There are 11 residues in the CDR3. Written as DNA, the CDR3 is TGCGCCAGCAGTTCGCGGGGTGAGCAGTTCTTC. It is translated as CASSSRGEQFF.

V is TRBV11-2 and J is TRBJ2-7; TRBD2 aligns across 7 bases. CDR1 SGHAT and CDR2 FQNNGV come from the germline V gene. Trimming cost V 6 bases and J 1 base; bases outside gene matches: 9. The CDR3 length is 15 residues. The CDR3 DNA reads as TGTGCCAGCAGAGAAGGCCAAGCGGGATCCTACGAGCAGTACTTC. Its translation: CASREGQAGSYEQYF.

In its sample, this clone was seen a few times. The chain employs TRBV19 and TRBJ1-1; D unclear. The CDR3 length is 14 residues. Trimming removed 2 bases from V and 4 bases from J, with 11 bases in between. The V gene's germline CDR1 is LNHDA and CDR2 SQIVND (reference sequence). The CDR3, as DNA: TGTGCCAGTAGTATAAGCATGCAGGCCACTGAAGCTTTCTTT. It yields the protein CASSISMQATEAFF.

This sequence joins TRBV19 and TRBJ1-2, with unresolved D. Between the trimmed V and J ends, which lost 3 bases and 0 bases, there was a span of 5 bases. The CDR3 sequence is 13 residues long. Germline V lookup: CDR1 LNHDA, CDR2 SQIVND (reference sequence). The CDR3 nucleotides read TGTGCCAGTAGTATCCGTACTAACTATGGCTACACCTTC. This sequence encodes CASSIRTNYGYTF.

The gene calls are TRBV24-1 and TRBJ2-1; 15 nucleotides match TRBD2. After removal of 4 bases from V and 7 bases from J, the junction contained 4 bases not matched to a gene. CDR1 and CDR2 (germline): KGHDR, SFDVKD. CDR3 size: 16 residues. The CDR3 protein is CATSDPGLAGGNEQFF. In DNA form, the CDR3 reads TGTGCCACCAGTGACCCGGGACTAGCGGGAGGAAATGAGCAGTTCTTC.

The J gene is TRBJ1-3, the V gene TRBV19, with 7 bases fitting TRBD1. Germline CDR1 reads LNHDA; CDR2 reads SQIVND (reference sequence). The CDR3 loop spans 16 amino acids. V dropped 6 bases and J dropped 3; count of bases not matched to a gene: 11. CDR3 amino acids: CASRLIEDRVGNTIYF. CDR3 bases: TGTGCCAGTAGGCTGATCGAAGACAGGGTTGGAAACACCATATATTTT.

V and J are TRBV9 and TRBJ2-2, with unresolved D. From germline, CDR1 is SGDLS and CDR2 YYNGEE. Between the trimmed V and J ends, which lost 4 bases and 1 base, there was a span of 20 bases. This CDR3 contains 18 residues. In DNA, the CDR3 is TGTGCCAGCAGCTCATCTGTCCCACCCCGGGTGAACACCGGGGAGCTGTTTTTT. This encodes CASSSSVPPRVNTGELFF.

The chain uses TRBV27 and TRBJ1-1; 7 nucleotides align to TRBD1. V dropped 7 bases and J dropped 1; count of bases not matched to a gene: 6. Germline V lookup: CDR1 MNHEY, CDR2 SMNVEV (reference sequence). This CDR3 contains 14 residues. The CDR3 reads CASIRQGSNTEAFF. CDR3 nucleotides: TGTGCCAGCATCCGACAGGGTTCGAACACTGAAGCTTTCTTT.

The J gene is TRBJ2-7, the V gene TRBV18, with D perhaps matching TRBD1 (8 bases). This CDR3 is built from 14 residues. Trimming stripped 3 bases from V and 4 bases from J, with 13 bases between. Germline values: CDR1 KGHSH, CDR2 LQKENI. CDR3 residues: CASSPTQGGYEQYF. DNA for the CDR3: TGTGCCAGCTCACCCACACAGGGGGGGTACGAGCAGTACTTC.

The V gene is TRBV6-5, the J gene TRBJ1-5; the D is unclear. The CDR3 spans 16 residues. The germline V gene encodes CDR1 MNHEY and CDR2 SVGAGI. V was cut by 4 bases and J by 1 base, with 14 bases left in between. CDR3 nucleotide sequence: TGTGCCAGCAGTTTGAGTCCCCCCGGGAGCAATCAGCCCCAGCATTTT. Translated: CASSLSPPGSNQPQHF.

This chain joins TRBV2 and TRBJ2-3; D is possibly TRBD1 (5 bases). Trimming removed 7 bases from V and 3 bases from J, with 17 bases in between. Germline lookup yields CDR1 SNHLY and CDR2 FYNNEI. This CDR3 comprises 15 residues. CDR3 DNA sequence: TGTGCCAGCACGAAACAGGCACTTGGTACAGATACGCAGTATTTT. The encoded protein is CASTKQALGTDTQYF. Full variable domain (missing parts from reference TRBV2 and TRBJ2-3): EPEVTQTPSHQVTQMGQEVILRCVPISNHLYFYWYRQILGQKVEFLVSFYNNEISEKSEIFDDQFSVERPDGSNFTLKIRSTKLEDSAMYFCASTKQALGTDTQYFGPGTRLTVL.

The chain links TRBV2 to TRBJ2-7; 9 bases map to TRBD2. The CDR3 totals 15 residues. The germline V gene encodes CDR1 SNHLY and CDR2 FYNNEI. J lost 6 bases, V lost 5 bases, and 11 bases had no gene match. The CDR3 is CASSSSASGNAEQYF. The CDR3, as DNA: TGTGCCAGCAGTTCCTCGGCTAGCGGGAACGCCGAGCAGTACTTC.

The chain is built from TRBV19 and TRBJ1-1; 7 bases are shared with TRBD1. The V segment lost 0 bases and the J segment 3 bases; nucleotides outside the gene matches: 7. Looked up from germline, CDR1 is LNHDA and CDR2 is SQIVND (reference sequence). CDR3 length equals 16 residues. This CDR3 is CASSIDYRGYDTEAFF. In DNA, the CDR3 is TGTGCCAGTAGTATAGACTACAGGGGCTACGACACTGAAGCTTTCTTT.

The chain recombines TRBV2 with TRBJ1-2; D possibly corresponds to TRBD1 (5 bases). Germline V lookup: CDR1 SNHLY, CDR2 FYNNEI. V gave up 5 bases and J gave up 3 bases, with 7 bases separating them. The CDR3 consists of 12 residues. The CDR3 bases are TGTGCCAGCAGTCCGGGGGACTATGGCTACACCTTC. The encoded protein is CASSPGDYGYTF. The whole variable domain, remainder taken from reference TRBV2 and TRBJ1-2, is EPEVTQTPSHQVTQMGQEVILRCVPISNHLYFYWYRQILGQKVEFLVSFYNNEISEKSEIFDDQFSVERPDGSNFTLKIRSTKLEDSAMYFCASSPGDYGYTFGSGTRLTVV.

The rearrangement uses TRBV6-5 and TRBJ1-1; the match to TRBD1 covers 7 bases. CDR3 size: 14 residues. V was clipped by 6 bases and J by 2 bases; unmatched bases: 6. Germline V lookup: CDR1 MNHEY, CDR2 SVGAGI. CDR3 loop: CASSRTGGNTEAFF. The CDR3 DNA reads TGTGCCAGCAGCAGGACAGGAGGAAACACTGAAGCTTTCTTT.

This clone appeared once. This chain uses TRBV7-2 with TRBJ2-4, with TRBD2 matching over 9 bases. There are 17 residues in the CDR3. Unmatched junction bases numbered 10, after V lost 5 bases and J lost 2 bases. CDR1 and CDR2 from the germline V gene are SGHTA and FQGNSA. The CDR3, as DNA: TGTGCCAGCAGCCAGTCCCAAGCGGGGGGATCCAAAAACATTCAGTACTTC. This codes for CASSQSQAGGSKNIQYF.

V gene TRBV6-5 combines with J gene TRBJ1-5; 9 bases fit TRBD1. This CDR3 comprises 15 residues. The ends lost 6 bases at V and 6 bases at J; junction bases unmatched: 9. In germline, CDR1 is MNHEY, CDR2 SVGAGI. CDR3 sequence (DNA): TGTGCCAGCAGACGTTCCGGGACAGGGAGTCAGCCCCAGCATTTT. Amino acids: CASRRSGTGSQPQHF.

The chain employs TRBV19 and TRBJ1-1; no clear D gene. CDR3 length: 14 amino acids. Trimming shortened V by 5 bases and J by 1 base, and 11 bases separated the two germline ends. Germline values: CDR1 LNHDA, CDR2 SQIVND (reference sequence). The CDR3 nucleotides read TGTGCCAGTAGTCCCCAGTACACGAACACTGAAGCTTTCTTT. Translating it yields CASSPQYTNTEAFF.

The genes are TRBV6-5 and TRBJ2-5; TRBD2 matches 13 bases. This CDR3 has 14 residues. Germline V gene sequence: CDR1 MNHEY, CDR2 SVGAGI. The junction had 4 bases not matched to a gene; V was cut back by 6 bases and J by 6 bases. In DNA form, the CDR3 reads TGTGCCAGCAGGGGACTAGCGGGGTTCCAGACCCAGTACTTC. It codes for CASRGLAGFQTQYF.

The V gene is TRBV15, the J gene TRBJ1-1; D is uncertain. Germline V gene sequence: CDR1 LNHNV, CDR2 YYDKDF (reference sequence). There are 16 residues in the CDR3. V lost 0 bases and J 1 base, leaving 12 bases between the germline ends. CDR3 residues: CATSRDHRRTNTEAFF. The CDR3 DNA sequence: TGTGCCACCAGCAGAGATCATCGGAGGACGAACACTGAAGCTTTCTTT.

This sequence joins TRBV11-2 and TRBJ2-5; 7 bases agree with TRBD1. The CDR3 consists of 16 residues. The ends lost 1 base at V and 5 bases at J; junction bases unmatched: 10. Looked up from germline, CDR1 is SGHAT and CDR2 is FQNNGV. CDR3 DNA sequence: TGTGCCAGCAGCTTAGGAGACAGGGTTGTATTGGAGACCCAGTACTTC. Translated, it gives CASSLGDRVVLETQYF.